This T cell receptor (beta chain) was identified during a study of blood T cell repertoires in COVID-19. Study-level information: PBMCs, B-cell-depleted T cells, or T cells were the source of the cDNA or gDNA that made up the material.

Authors' analysis steps: Nucleated cell number was recorded as an estimate derived from reference gene primer amplification. The assay was immunoSEQ multiplex PCR, and TCRdb's table has in-frame clones only and misses some. V, J and clone size were drawn from that table, and D and trimming were deduced from the DNA. The sample yields 140,000 or so clones, approximately 84% seen once. Trimming removed 1 base from V and 2 bases from J, with 10 bases in between. The CDR3 extends over 15 amino acids. The germline V gene encodes CDR1 SGHRS and CDR2 YFSETQ. This rearrangement joins TRBV5-1 to TRBJ2-1, with no clear D. The sequenced material came from peripheral blood. This TCR derives from a woman aged 60-75 years with acute or convalescent COVID-19. Here the CDR3 reads CASSLLELTYNEQFF. The CDR3 DNA sequence: TGCGCCAGCAGCTTGTTGGAGCTGACCTACAATGAGCAGTTCTTC.